The 7 T cell receptor beta chains listed next were all sequenced from one sample in a study of neoadjuvant anti-PD-1 for oral cavity cancer. This sample's time point: after neoadjuvant nivolumab, at surgical resection. Only in-frame clones appear in the TCRdb table, and some are missing; sequencing was by immunoSEQ multiplex PCR. Here the sample spans 63,000 or so clones, roughly nine tenths being singletons. Material: PBMCs, obtained after nivolumab (anti-PD-1) treatment. Every receptor here comes from a person between 40 and 85 years old with oral cavity squamous cell carcinoma.

The chain combines TRBV7-2 with TRBJ2-7; the D gene could be TRBD1 or TRBD2 (6 bases each). The germline gives CDR1 SGHTA, CDR2 FQGNSA. Trimming removed 0 bases at V and 5 bases at J, with 11 bases between. The CDR3 has 14 amino acids. In nucleotides, the CDR3 is TGTGCCAGCAGCTTAGCGGGGGGCTCGGACGAGCAGTACTTC. As protein: CASSLAGGSDEQYF. Using reference TRBV7-2 and TRBJ2-7 for the parts outside the CDR3, the full variable domain is GAGVSQSPSNKVTEKGKDVELRCDPISGHTALYWYRQSLGQGLEFLIYFQGNSAPDKSGLPSDRFSAERTGGSVSTLTIQRTQQEDSAVYLCASSLAGGSDEQYFGPGTRLTVT.

The chain uses TRBV6-5 and TRBJ2-1, with TRBD2 identical over 9 bases. Germline CDR1 MNHEY, CDR2 SVGAGI. V shed 5 bases and J 8 bases; nucleotides not matched to a gene: 10. CDR3 length equals 15 residues. The chain's CDR3 is CASSTQTSGDDEQFF. The CDR3 nucleotides are TGTGCCAGCAGTACGCAGACTAGCGGAGACGATGAGCAGTTCTTC.

The chain employs TRBV10-2 and TRBJ2-3; 10 nucleotides align to TRBD2. The CDR3 extends over 14 amino acids. J lost 2 bases, V lost 8 bases, and 4 bases had no gene match. Germline CDR1 and CDR2: WSHSY and SAAADI. The CDR3 protein is CASPLAGTTDTQYF. The CDR3, as DNA: TGCGCCAGCCCACTAGCGGGGACCACAGATACGCAGTATTTT.

The chain carries TRBV9 and TRBJ2-1; 14 bases agree with TRBD2. This CDR3 contains 16 residues. Per the germline V gene, CDR1 is SGDLS and CDR2 is YYNGEE. Unmatched junction bases numbered 1, after V lost 2 bases and J lost 3 bases. The CDR3 nucleotides are TGTGCCAGCAGCGTGGGGACTAGCGGGGGCTACAATGAGCAGTTCTTC. Its translation is CASSVGTSGGYNEQFF.

The CDR3 sequence: CSARGDTEAFF. Here the CDR3 DNA reads TGCAGTGCAAGGGGGGACACTGAAGCTTTCTTT. This sequence joins TRBV20-1 and TRBJ1-1, with D possibly TRBD1 on 6 matching bases. Trimming stripped 6 bases from V and 3 bases from J, with 8 bases between. The CDR3 has 11 residues. Germline-derived CDR1 and CDR2 are DFQATT and SNEGSKA (reference sequence).

V is TRBV27 and J is TRBJ1-5; D unresolved. The CDR3 is 16 amino acids. With 5 bases removed from V and 3 bases from J, the gap between germline ends came to 17 bases. Germline CDR1 and CDR2: MNHEY and SMNVEV (reference sequence). CDR3 in DNA: TGTGCCAGCAGTCCCGGTATAGGACCGATCAATCAGCCCCAGCATTTT. The encoded protein is CASSPGIGPINQPQHF.

The V gene is TRBV7-3, the J gene TRBJ2-1, with D perhaps TRBD1 (7 bases). This CDR3 is built from 15 residues. Germline V gene data show CDR1 as SGHTA and CDR2 as FQGTGA. V dropped 8 bases and J dropped 0 bases, with 14 bases sitting between them. CDR3 in amino acids: CASGPGGSSYNEQFF. Here the CDR3 DNA reads TGTGCCAGCGGACCAGGGGGGAGCTCCTACAATGAGCAGTTCTTC. The full variable domain, completed using reference TRBV7-3 and TRBJ2-1, is GAGVSQTPSNKVTEKGKYVELRCDPISGHTALYWYRQSLGQGPEFLIYFQGTGAADDSGLPNDRFFAVRPEGSVSTLKIQRTERGDSAVYLCASGPGGSSYNEQFFGPGTRLTVL.